This T cell receptor beta chain was identified in a study of CD8 T cells in Susac syndrome. With 3 bases removed from V and 3 bases from J, the gap between germline ends came to 12 bases. CDR1 PRHDT and CDR2 FYEKMQ come from the germline V gene (reference sequence). This CDR3 has 14 amino acids. Note on this clonotype: Its matching antigen is unknown.

Study-wide findings and caveats: Within Susac syndrome CD4+ T cell repertoires, clonal expansion was not evident.

Reverse transcription used roughly 0.5 to 1 ug RNA and random hexamers. TCRdb reanalysed the immunoSEQ multiplex PCR reads using MiXCR and keeps one entry per CDR3 protein. The table lists 110,000 to 150,000 distinct CDR3 sequences, roughly 95% of them singletons. Sequenced: CD4+ T cells from PBMCs. The sequence derives from a human donor with Susac syndrome. The chain couples TRBV13 to TRBJ2-7; TRBD2 is a possible D gene (5 bases). The DNA for the CDR3 is TGTGCCAGCAGCTTCTTCGAGCGGAGCTACGAGCAGTACTTC. It codes for CASSFFERSYEQYF.